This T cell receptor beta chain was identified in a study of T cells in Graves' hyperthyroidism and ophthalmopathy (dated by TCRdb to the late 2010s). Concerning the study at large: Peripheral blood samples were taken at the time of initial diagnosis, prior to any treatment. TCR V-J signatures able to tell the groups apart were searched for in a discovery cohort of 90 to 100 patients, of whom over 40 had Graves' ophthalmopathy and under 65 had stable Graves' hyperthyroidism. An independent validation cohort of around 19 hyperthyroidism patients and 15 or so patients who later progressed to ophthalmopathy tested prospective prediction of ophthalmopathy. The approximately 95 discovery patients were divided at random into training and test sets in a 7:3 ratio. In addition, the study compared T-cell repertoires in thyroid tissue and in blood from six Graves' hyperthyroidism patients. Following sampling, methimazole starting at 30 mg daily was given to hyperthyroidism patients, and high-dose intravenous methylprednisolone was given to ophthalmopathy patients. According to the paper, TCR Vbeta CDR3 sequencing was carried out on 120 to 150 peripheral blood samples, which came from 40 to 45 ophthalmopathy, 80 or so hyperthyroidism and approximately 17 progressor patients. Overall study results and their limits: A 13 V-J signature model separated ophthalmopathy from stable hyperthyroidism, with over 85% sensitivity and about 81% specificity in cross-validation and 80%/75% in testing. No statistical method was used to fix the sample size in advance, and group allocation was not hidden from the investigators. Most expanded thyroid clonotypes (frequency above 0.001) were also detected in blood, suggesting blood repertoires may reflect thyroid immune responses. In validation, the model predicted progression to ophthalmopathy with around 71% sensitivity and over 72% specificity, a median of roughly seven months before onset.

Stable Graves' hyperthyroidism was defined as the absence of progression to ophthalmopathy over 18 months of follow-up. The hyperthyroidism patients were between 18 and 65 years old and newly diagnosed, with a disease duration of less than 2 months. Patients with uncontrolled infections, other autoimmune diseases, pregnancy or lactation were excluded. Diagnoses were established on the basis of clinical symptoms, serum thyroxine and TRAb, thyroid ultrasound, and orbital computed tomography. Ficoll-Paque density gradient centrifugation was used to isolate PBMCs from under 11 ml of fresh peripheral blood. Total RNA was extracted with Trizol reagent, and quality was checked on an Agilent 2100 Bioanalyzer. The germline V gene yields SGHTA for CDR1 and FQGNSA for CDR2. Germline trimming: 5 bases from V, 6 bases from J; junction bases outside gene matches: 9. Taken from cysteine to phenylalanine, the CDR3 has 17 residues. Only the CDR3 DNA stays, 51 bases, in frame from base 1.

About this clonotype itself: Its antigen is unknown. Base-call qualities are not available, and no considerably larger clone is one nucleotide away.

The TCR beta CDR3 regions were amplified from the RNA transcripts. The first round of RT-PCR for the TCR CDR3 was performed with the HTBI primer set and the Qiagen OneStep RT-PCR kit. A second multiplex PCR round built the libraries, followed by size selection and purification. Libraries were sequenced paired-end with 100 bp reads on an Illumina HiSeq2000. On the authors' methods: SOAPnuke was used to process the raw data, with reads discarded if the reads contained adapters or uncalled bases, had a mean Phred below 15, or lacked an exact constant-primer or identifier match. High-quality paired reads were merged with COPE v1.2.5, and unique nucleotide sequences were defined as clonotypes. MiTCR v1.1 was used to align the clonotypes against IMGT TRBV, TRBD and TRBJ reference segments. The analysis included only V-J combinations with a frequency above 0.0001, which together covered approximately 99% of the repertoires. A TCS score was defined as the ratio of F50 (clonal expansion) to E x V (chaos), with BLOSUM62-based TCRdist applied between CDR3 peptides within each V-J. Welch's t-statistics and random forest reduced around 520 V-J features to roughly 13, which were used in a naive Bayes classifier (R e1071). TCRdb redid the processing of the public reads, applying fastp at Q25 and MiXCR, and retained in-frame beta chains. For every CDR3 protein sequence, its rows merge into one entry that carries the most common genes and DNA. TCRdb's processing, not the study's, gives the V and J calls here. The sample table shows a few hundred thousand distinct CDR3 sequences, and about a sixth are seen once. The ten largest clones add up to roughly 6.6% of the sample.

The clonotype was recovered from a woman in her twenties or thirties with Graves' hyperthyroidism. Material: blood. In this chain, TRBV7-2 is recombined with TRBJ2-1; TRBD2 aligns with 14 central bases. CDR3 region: CASSDMGLAGVGNEQFF. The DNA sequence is TGTGCCAGCAGCGACATGGGACTAGCGGGAGTCGGCAATGAGCAGTTCTTC.